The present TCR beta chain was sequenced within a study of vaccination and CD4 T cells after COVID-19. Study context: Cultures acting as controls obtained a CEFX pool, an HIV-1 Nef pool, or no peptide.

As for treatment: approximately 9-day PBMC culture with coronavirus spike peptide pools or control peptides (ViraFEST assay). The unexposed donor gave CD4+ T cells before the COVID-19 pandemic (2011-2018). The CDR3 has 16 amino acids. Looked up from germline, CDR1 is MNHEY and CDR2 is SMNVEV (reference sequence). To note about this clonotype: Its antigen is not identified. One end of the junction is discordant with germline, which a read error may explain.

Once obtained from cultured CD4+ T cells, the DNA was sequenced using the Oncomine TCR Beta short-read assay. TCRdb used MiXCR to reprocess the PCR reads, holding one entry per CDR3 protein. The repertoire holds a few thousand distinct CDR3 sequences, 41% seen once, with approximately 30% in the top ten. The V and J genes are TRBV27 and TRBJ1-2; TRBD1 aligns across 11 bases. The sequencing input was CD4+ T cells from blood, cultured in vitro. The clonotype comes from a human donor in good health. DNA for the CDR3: TGTGTCAGCAGTAACTCGGACAGGGGGCGCTTCTATGGCTACACCTTC. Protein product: CVSSNSDRGRFYGYTF.